This T cell receptor (beta chain) was found in a study of cytomegalovirus exposure and HLA in healthy donors. Study-level findings and limits: There were a few CMV-associated chains whose specificity for CMV antigens was confirmed in vitro. Further analysis was carried out later, and it showed several of the most significant clusters appearing linked to common viral pathogens. Reportedly, a later analysis found an Asian-associated ancestry cluster had fewer N-insertions than the roughly 700-donor mean.

All donors participated as healthy donors of bone marrow. Between the trimmed V and J ends, which lost 0 bases and 2 bases, there was a span of 7 bases. The V gene's germline CDR1 is MNHEY and CDR2 SMNVEV (reference sequence). This CDR3 has 14 residues. In the case of this clone: Its antigen is currently unknown.

A multiplex PCR was run with 60 Vbeta primers and 13 Jbeta primers. Clones were sequenced by immunoSEQ multiplex PCR, and TCRdb holds only the in-frame ones, with some missing. Of over 100,000 clones listed, approximately 80% are singletons. This receptor was taken from a woman between 25 and 40 years old in good health and CMV-seronegative. Sample: PBMCs. The chain recombines TRBV27 with TRBJ2-5, with D unresolved. The CDR3 here is CASSLSPYQETQYF. CDR3 coding DNA: TGTGCCAGCAGTTTATCGCCCTATCAAGAGACCCAGTACTTC.